These 24 T cell receptor beta chains were all obtained from the same sample, sequenced in a study of radiation and T cells in renal cell carcinoma. The time point denotes: blood 2 weeks post-SBRT. Noted treatment: 15 Gy SBRT to primary tumor, nephrectomy 4 weeks later. The repertoire was sequenced with immunoSEQ multiplex PCR; TCRdb's copy has only in-frame clones and lacks some. The sample has tens of thousands of clones; around 80% are singletons. Sample: blood, taken from a patient whose treatment included radiotherapy and nephrectomy. The origin of the receptors is a man in his sixties with renal cell carcinoma.

V usage is TRBV19 and J usage is TRBJ2-3; a possible D gene is TRBD1 (6 bases). This CDR3 has 17 residues. The V end lost 5 bases, the J end lost 1 base, and 19 bases lay between the germline ends. Germline CDR1 and CDR2: LNHDA and SQIVND (reference sequence). The chain's CDR3 is CASSGTGLRFGTDTQYF. In nucleotides, the CDR3 is TGTGCCAGTAGTGGTACAGGGTTGCGTTTCGGCACAGATACGCAGTATTTT.

The chain couples TRBV6-1 to TRBJ1-3; no definite D call. The V gene's germline CDR1 is MNHNS and CDR2 SASEGT. Trimming took 2 bases from V and 3 from J, leaving 5 bases between them. This CDR3 is 13 amino acids long. CDR3 sequence: CASSERFGNTIYF. The CDR3 DNA follows: TGTGCCAGCAGTGAACGCTTTGGAAACACCATATATTTT.

The gene calls are TRBV28 and TRBJ2-7; D unresolved. The ends were cut back, 2 bases at V and 7 bases at J, with 12 bases in the middle. CDR3 length equals 13 residues. From germline, CDR1 is MDHEN and CDR2 SYDVKM. The CDR3 is CASSLEAPTEQYF. The CDR3 bases are TGTGCCAGCAGTTTAGAAGCCCCCACTGAGCAGTACTTC.

The chain recombines TRBV29-1 with TRBJ2-1, with TRBD2 as a possible D gene (5 bases). V was shortened by 1 base and J by 8 bases, with 9 bases between the two germline ends. Per the germline V gene, CDR1 is SQVTM and CDR2 is ANQGSEA. The CDR3 totals 12 residues. This CDR3 is CSVEVLDDEQFF. The CDR3, as DNA: TGCAGCGTTGAAGTACTAGACGATGAGCAGTTCTTC.

This chain joins TRBV2 and TRBJ1-5, with D hard to call. The germline CDR1 and CDR2 sequences are SNHLY and FYNNEI. The CDR3 has 13 amino acids. V lost 2 bases and J lost 5, with 7 bases in between. The CDR3 protein is CASSEIRDQPQHF. The DNA for the CDR3 is TGTGCCAGCAGTGAAATTCGAGATCAGCCCCAGCATTTT.

The rearrangement links TRBV6-1 to TRBJ1-2; TRBD1 agrees at 10 bases. The junction had 7 bases not matched to a gene; V was cut back by 3 bases and J by 6 bases. The germline V gene encodes CDR1 MNHNS and CDR2 SASEGT. The CDR3 totals 15 residues. This CDR3 reads CASSDWDRGENGYTF. In DNA form, the CDR3 reads TGTGCCAGCAGTGACTGGGACAGGGGCGAGAATGGCTACACCTTC.

This clone was seen once. V and J are TRBV27 and TRBJ1-2; D gene unclear. V lost 5 bases and J lost 8, with 12 bases in between. CDR1 is MNHEY and CDR2 is SMNVEV in the germline V gene (reference sequence). CDR3 size: 12 residues. DNA for the CDR3: TGTGCCAGCAGTCCAACGGGGATCGGCTACACCTTC. This translates into CASSPTGIGYTF.

The chain carries TRBV9 and TRBJ2-5; the match to TRBD1 covers 10 bases. CDR3 length: 16 residues. Germline trimming cut 4 bases from V and 4 bases from J; bases unmatched to any gene: 10. The germline gives CDR1 SGDLS, CDR2 YYNGEE. The CDR3 nucleotides read TGTGCCAGCAGCCCTAGACAGGGGGCAGGGGGAGAGACCCAGTACTTC. This codes for CASSPRQGAGGETQYF.

The V call is TRBV7-8, the J call TRBJ2-2; D is unresolved. The CDR3 has 18 amino acids. CDR1 SGHVS and CDR2 FQNEAQ come from the germline V gene. Trimming removed 4 bases from V and 4 bases from J, with 22 bases in between. The CDR3 DNA is TGTGCCAGCAGCTCCCGCCTTAGATCCATAGTTGGCACCGGGGAGCTGTTTTTT. It encodes CASSSRLRSIVGTGELFF.

This chain links TRBV5-1 with TRBJ2-2, with TRBD2 identical over 9 bases. CDR3 length equals 17 residues. Germline CDR1 reads SGHRS; CDR2 reads YFSETQ. V lost 0 bases to trimming and J lost 3 bases; unmatched junction nucleotides: 6. CDR3 coding DNA: TGCGCCAGCAGCTTGGGCTTAGCGGGGGCGCACACCGGGGAGCTGTTTTTT. It translates to CASSLGLAGAHTGELFF.

J is TRBJ2-2 and V is TRBV1; TRBD1 is the table's D call, not checked against the DNA. TRBV1 is a pseudogene segment. There are 18 residues in the CDR3. The CDR3 DNA follows: TGCACCAGCAGCCAACCACGGGACAGGGGAAAGGGAACCGGGGAGCTGTTTTTT. It is translated as CTSSQPRDRGKGTGELFF.

This chain uses TRBV5-5 with TRBJ1-5; perhaps TRBD1 as D (5 bases). Germline loops: CDR1 SGHKS, CDR2 YYEKEE (reference sequence). The V end was cut by 0 bases, the J end by 1 base, with 17 bases between. The CDR3 is 18 amino acids. CDR3: CASSLGGAQIWSNQPQHF. The CDR3 nucleotides read TGTGCCAGCAGCTTGGGAGGGGCGCAAATTTGGAGCAATCAGCCCCAGCATTTT. The full variable domain, in which reference TRBV5-5 and TRBJ1-5 provide the parts outside the CDR3, is DAGVTQSPTHLIKTRGQQVTLRCSPISGHKSVSWYQQVLGQGPQFIFQYYEKEERGRGNFPDRFSARQFPNYSSELNVNALLLGDSALYLCASSLGGAQIWSNQPQHFGDGTRLSIL.

Only one count was recorded for this clone. This CDR3 is CASSGYSGISYNEQFF. In DNA form, the CDR3 reads TGTGCCAGCAGTGGATACTCGGGGATCTCCTACAATGAGCAGTTCTTC. V is TRBV11-2 and J is TRBJ2-1; D perhaps matches TRBD2 (5 bases). Germline V gene sequence: CDR1 SGHAT, CDR2 FQNNGV. The CDR3 has 16 amino acids. Trimming shortened V by 6 bases and J by 0 bases, and 15 bases separated the two germline ends. Full variable domain (rest looked up from reference TRBV11-2 and TRBJ2-1): EAGVAQSPRYKIIEKRQSVAFWCNPISGHATLYWYQQILGQGPKLLIQFQNNGVVDDSQLPKDRFSAERLKGVDSTLKIQPAKLEDSAVYLCASSGYSGISYNEQFFGPGTRLTVL.

J is TRBJ2-2 and V is TRBV10-1, with D tentatively TRBD1 (6 bases). CDR1 is WNHNN, CDR2 SYGVQD, per germline (reference sequence). This CDR3 contains 16 residues. The V end lost 2 bases, the J end lost 6 bases, and 16 bases lay between the germline ends. The CDR3: CASSETGTLGAGELFF. For the CDR3, the DNA is TGCGCCAGCAGTGAGACAGGGACACTCGGGGCCGGGGAGCTGTTTTTT.

This clone appeared a single time. V gene TRBV29-1 combines with J gene TRBJ1-5; tentative D call: TRBD1 (6 bases). Germline assignment: CDR1 SQVTM and CDR2 ANQGSEA. Deletions cut 7 bases from V and 6 bases from J, with 16 bases between. CDR3 length: 13 amino acids. DNA of the CDR3: TGCAGCGCAGGGTCGGGGGCTGGTCAGCCCCAGCATTTT. It specifies CSAGSGAGQPQHF.

This clone has a handful of counts. The chain combines TRBV5-8 with TRBJ2-7; 9 bases map to TRBD1. This CDR3 comprises 12 residues. With V trimmed by 7 bases and J by 6 bases, 5 bases remained unmatched. CDR1 and CDR2 from the germline V gene are SGHTS and YDEGEE. The CDR3 region has the DNA TGTGCCAGCGGACGGGACAGGGCCGAGCAGTACTTC. It is translated as CASGRDRAEQYF.

The chain uses TRBV25-1 and TRBJ1-4; 7 bases line up with TRBD1. Trimming at V came to 4 bases and at J to 8 bases, leaving 7 bases not matched to a gene. CDR3 length: 14 amino acids. CDR1 is MGHDK, CDR2 SYGVNS, per germline. The DNA of the CDR3 is TGTGCCAGCAGTGCCGTTACAGGGGTGGAAAAACTGTTTTTT. This gives the protein CASSAVTGVEKLFF.

The chain recombines TRBV30 with TRBJ2-1; 10 nucleotides line up with TRBD1. Unmatched junction bases numbered 3, after V lost 3 bases and J lost 7 bases. Germline V gene lookup returns CDR1 GTSNPN and CDR2 SVGIG (reference sequence). CDR3 length equals 13 residues. CDR3 amino acids: CAWSRDRGNEQFF. CDR3 nucleotide sequence: TGTGCCTGGAGCCGGGACAGGGGAAATGAGCAGTTCTTC.

This clone is medium-sized (0.01 to 0.1%) by share. The chain carries TRBV29-1 and TRBJ1-1, with D tentatively TRBD1 (5 bases). Germline loops: CDR1 SQVTM, CDR2 ANQGSEA. This CDR3 region has 13 residues. Deletions cut 1 base from V and 8 bases from J, with 14 bases between. CDR3 in amino acids: CSVEGGPGREAFF. For the CDR3, the DNA is TGCAGCGTTGAAGGGGGCCCCGGTCGGGAAGCTTTCTTT.

The chain carries TRBV11-2 and TRBJ2-5, with 12 bases that match TRBD2. The CDR3 runs to 15 residues. Germline CDR1 SGHAT, CDR2 FQNNGV. Germline trimming cut 5 bases from V and 7 bases from J; bases unmatched to any gene: 8. The CDR3 DNA sequence: TGTGCCAGCAGCCCCGGGACTAGCGGGTCCGGGACCCAGTACTTC. As protein: CASSPGTSGSGTQYF.

The rearrangement links TRBV5-6 to TRBJ1-1, with D possibly being TRBD1 (6 bases). Trimming stripped 0 bases from V and 4 bases from J, with 7 bases between. This CDR3 has 13 residues. Looked up from germline, CDR1 is SGHDT and CDR2 is YYEEEE. CDR3 DNA: TGTGCCAGCAGCTTGGGGACAGCCACTGAAGCTTTCTTT. This encodes CASSLGTATEAFF.

Only a few counts were recorded for this clone. The rearrangement uses TRBV7-8 and TRBJ1-1; D unclear. The ends were cut back, 3 bases at V and 7 bases at J, with 9 bases in the middle. The CDR3 loop spans 12 amino acids. Germline values: CDR1 SGHVS, CDR2 FQNEAQ. The CDR3 sequence is CASSLWTLEAFF. Written as DNA, the CDR3 is TGTGCCAGCAGCTTGTGGACGCTTGAAGCTTTCTTT.

The chain carries TRBV7-8 and TRBJ2-1; D is undetermined. The germline CDR1 and CDR2 sequences are SGHVS and FQNEAQ. This CDR3 comprises 13 residues. V dropped 1 base and J dropped 6 bases, with 7 bases sitting between them. CDR3 nucleotide sequence: TGTGCCAGCAGCTTAGGGGTAGCCAATGAGCAGTTCTTC. Translating it yields CASSLGVANEQFF.

This clone was counted once. The chain carries TRBV5-8 and TRBJ2-5, with a tentative D call TRBD1 (6 bases). The V gene lost 3 bases and the J gene lost 1 base, with 13 bases spanning the gap. The CDR3 runs to 15 residues. Germline V CDR1 and CDR2: SGHTS, YDEGEE. CDR3 nucleotide sequence: TGTGCCAGCAGCTCCTACCGAGGGGGCCAAGAGACCCAGTACTTC. Protein: CASSSYRGGQETQYF.